Following are 30 T cell receptor beta chains from one sample sequenced in a study of T cells in Graves' hyperthyroidism and ophthalmopathy. Authors of the study amplified TCR beta CDR3 regions from RNA transcripts. The HTBI primer set drove a first-round RT-PCR of the TCR CDR3. TCRdb re-analysed the multiplex PCR reads in MiXCR, keeping a single row per CDR3 protein. There are roughly 550,000 distinct CDR3 sequences in the sample; about 15% occur only once, and over 25% lies in the top ten. The sample taken for sequencing was blood. These receptors originate from a woman in her twenties or thirties with Graves' ophthalmopathy.

There are a few counts of this clonotype. The chain combines TRBV20-1 with TRBJ2-1; tentative D call: TRBD2 (6 bases). The CDR3 totals 14 residues. Trimming removed 2 bases at V and 7 bases at J, with 15 bases between. The germline CDR1 and CDR2 sequences are DFQATT and SNEGSKA (reference sequence). CDR3 sequence reads: CSARTSRGGNEQFF. In DNA form, the CDR3 reads TGCAGTGCTAGAACTAGCCGGGGCGGAAATGAGCAGTTCTTC.

This clonotype has at least ten counts. The rearrangement joins TRBV7-9 to TRBJ1-4; D not certain. CDR3 length: 14 amino acids. Trimming pared 6 bases from V and 5 bases from J, leaving 13 bases between. The germline V gene has CDR1 SEHNR and CDR2 FQNEAQ (reference sequence). The CDR3 DNA follows: TGTGCCAGCAGGTTCGGGGAAGTGAATGAAAAACTGTTTTTT. This codes for CASRFGEVNEKLFF.

The chain combines TRBV6-4 with TRBJ2-3; D may be TRBD2 (6 bases). The CDR3 runs 15 residues. The V gene lost 0 bases and the J gene lost 5 bases, with 12 bases spanning the gap. Germline V gene lookup returns CDR1 MRHNA and CDR2 SNTAGT. The CDR3 bases are TGTGCCAGCAGTGACTCGATGGGAGCGGGAGATACGCAGTATTTT. Translating gives CASSDSMGAGDTQYF.

The chain is built from TRBV24-1 and TRBJ2-5; D tentatively fits TRBD1 or TRBD2 (5 bases each). Trimming took 2 bases from V and 5 from J, leaving 20 bases between them. Germline V CDR1 and CDR2: KGHDR, SFDVKD. This CDR3 spans 17 amino acids. CDR3 loop: CATSDSRGVGYRETQYF. CDR3 DNA: TGTGCCACCAGTGATTCCCGAGGGGTAGGGTATCGGGAGACCCAGTACTTC.

A few counts support this clonotype. V and J are TRBV6-2 or TRBV6-3 and TRBJ2-7; D not resolved. This CDR3 is 16 amino acids long. The V gene lost 1 base and the J gene lost 3 bases, with 16 bases spanning the gap. From germline, CDR1 is MNHEY and CDR2 SVGEGT. The CDR3 protein is CASSYWASPTFYEQYF. The CDR3 DNA reads as TGTGCCAGCAGTTACTGGGCCTCTCCTACCTTCTACGAGCAGTACTTC.

This clonotype came up a few times. The chain joins TRBV6-1 to TRBJ1-2; 11 bases line up with TRBD1. V shed 5 bases, J shed 7 bases, and the junction held 9 bases outside the gene matches. Germline CDR1 is MNHNS and CDR2 is SASEGT. The CDR3 consists of 15 residues. The DNA of the CDR3 is TGTGCCAGCAGTTCATGGACAGGGGGCCATGGTGGCTACACCTTC. It codes for CASSSWTGGHGGYTF.

This clonotype was seen ten or more times. V gene TRBV7-6 combines with J gene TRBJ2-7, with D unclear. The germline V gene encodes CDR1 SGHVS and CDR2 FNYEAQ. The CDR3 loop spans 11 amino acids. V dropped 5 bases and J dropped 6 bases, with 8 bases sitting between them. This CDR3 reads CASSRFSEQYF. The CDR3 DNA sequence: TGTGCCAGCAGCCGCTTCAGCGAGCAGTACTTC.

This clonotype has a handful of counts. A read error may explain this, as a much larger clone is one base away. The rearrangement links TRBV28 to TRBJ1-2; a possible D gene is TRBD1 (6 bases). Germline CDR1 is MDHEN and CDR2 is SYDVKM. The CDR3 loop spans 12 amino acids. CDR3 sequence: CASSTGRHGCTF. CDR3 nucleotides: TGTGCCAGCTCAACAGGGCGGCATGGCTGCACCTTC.

As for this clonotype: One base away lies a much larger clone, so this may be a sequencing read error. The chain links TRBV28 to TRBJ2-6; the match to TRBD2 covers 10 bases. CDR1 and CDR2 from the germline V gene are MDHEN and SYDVKM. The CDR3 runs to 17 residues. CDR3 nucleotide sequence: TGTGCCAGCAGTTTGGCTAGCGGGGGCTCTGGGGCCGACGTCCTGACTTTC. Protein product: CASSLASGGSGADVLTF.

Remarks on this clonotype: Possible read error: a much larger clone is one base away. The CDR3 region is CASSPGSGTQYF. CDR3 sequence (DNA): TGTGCCAGCAGCCCGGGGTCCGGTACGCAGTATTTT. The chain employs TRBV7-3 and TRBJ2-3, with a weak D call TRBD2 (5 bases). CDR3 size: 12 residues. V gave up 5 bases and J gave up 8 bases, with 11 bases separating them. Germline assignment: CDR1 SGHTA and CDR2 FQGTGA. Full variable domain (outside the CDR3, taken from reference TRBV7-3 and TRBJ2-3): GAGVSQTPSNKVTEKGKYVELRCDPISGHTALYWYRQSLGQGPEFLIYFQGTGAADDSGLPNDRFFAVRPEGSVSTLKIQRTERGDSAVYLCASSPGSGTQYFGPGTRLTVL.

The rearrangement links TRBV6-6 to TRBJ1-2; D is ambiguous. The CDR3 is 13 residues long. The germline gives CDR1 MNHNY, CDR2 SVGAGI (reference sequence). V dropped 0 bases and J dropped 9 bases, with 11 bases sitting between them. The DNA for the CDR3 is TGTGCCAGCAGTTACTCAGGATTACAGAGCTACACCTTC. Amino acids: CASSYSGLQSYTF.

At least ten counts were recorded for this clonotype. This CDR3 reads CASSPPGLPYEQYF. In nucleotides, the CDR3 is TGTGCCAGCTCACCGCCGGGACTGCCATACGAGCAGTACTTC. The V gene is TRBV18, the J gene TRBJ2-7, with a tentative D call TRBD2 (6 bases). With 3 bases removed from V and 4 bases from J, the gap between germline ends came to 13 bases. CDR1 and CDR2 from the germline V gene are KGHSH and LQKENI. This CDR3 is 14 amino acids long.

V usage is TRBV19 and J usage is TRBJ2-2, with D possibly TRBD1 on 5 matching bases. The CDR3 contains 14 residues. Per the germline V gene, CDR1 is LNHDA and CDR2 is SQIVND (reference sequence). Trimming shortened V by 3 bases and J by 4 bases, and 9 bases separated the two germline ends. CDR3 sequence: CASSIPQGTGELFF. In nucleotides, the CDR3 is TGTGCCAGTAGTATCCCCCAGGGCACCGGGGAGCTGTTTTTT. Variable domain in full (rest from reference TRBV19 and TRBJ2-2): DGGITQSPKYLFRKEGQNVTLSCEQNLNHDAMYWYRQDPGQGLRLIYYSQIVNDFQKGDIAEGYSVSREKKESFPLTVTSAQKNPTAFYLCASSIPQGTGELFFGEGSRLTVL.

There are many counts of this clonotype. This chain joins TRBV10-3 and TRBJ2-7, with TRBD2 matching over 8 bases. Germline trimming cut 0 bases from V and 5 bases from J; bases unmatched to any gene: 6. The germline gives CDR1 ENHRY, CDR2 SYGVKD. CDR3 length equals 15 residues. The DNA of the CDR3 is TGTGCCATCAGTGAGTCCGAAGCGGGAGTTAACGAGCAGTACTTC. Residues: CAISESEAGVNEQYF.

Many counts were recorded for this clonotype. The chain combines TRBV7-2 with TRBJ2-7; 10 nucleotides agree with TRBD2. The ends lost 6 bases at V and 0 bases at J; junction bases unmatched: 11. The CDR3 has 17 amino acids. Germline CDR1 and CDR2: SGHTA and FQGNSA. This CDR3 is CASSYSLLAGTSYEQYF. In DNA, the CDR3 is TGTGCCAGCAGTTATAGCCTACTAGCGGGGACCTCCTACGAGCAGTACTTC.

The J gene is TRBJ1-4, the V gene TRBV27; 7 positions match TRBD1. Germline CDR1 MNHEY, CDR2 SMNVEV (reference sequence). With V trimmed by 2 bases and J by 8 bases, 11 bases remained unmatched. The CDR3 spans 16 residues. The CDR3 DNA follows: TGTGCCAGCAGTTTAGGAGCAGGGGGGAATGTGGAAAAACTGTTTTTT. Encoded protein: CASSLGAGGNVEKLFF.

Ten or more counts support this clonotype. The CDR3 spells CASSSPGLAGAYTQYF. The CDR3, as DNA: TGTGCCAGCAGTTCACCGGGACTAGCGGGAGCATATACGCAGTATTTT. The chain uses TRBV28 and TRBJ2-3, with 14 bases matching TRBD2. This CDR3 spans 16 amino acids. Looked up from germline, CDR1 is MDHEN and CDR2 is SYDVKM. The V and J ends lost 4 bases and 7 bases, in that order; junction bases with no gene match: 7.

This clonotype appeared many times. The rearrangement uses TRBV12-3 or TRBV12-4 and TRBJ2-3; D possibly corresponds to TRBD1 (5 bases). The CDR3 runs 13 residues. V lost 5 bases and J 9 bases, leaving 15 bases between the germline ends. The CDR3 DNA reads TGTGCCAGCAGTCCCCGTTCTAGGGGCACGCAGTATTTT. It codes for CASSPRSRGTQYF.

This clonotype was recorded a few times. V is TRBV7-9 and J is TRBJ1-5, with D uncertain. This CDR3 spans 11 amino acids. In germline, CDR1 is SEHNR, CDR2 FQNEAQ (reference sequence). V was clipped by 5 bases and J by 11 bases, with 10 bases between them. CDR3 nucleotides: TGTGCCAGCAGCGACGGACGGGCCCAGCATTTT. Protein sequence: CASSDGRAQHF.

This clonotype was seen ten or more times. The chain employs TRBV7-3 and TRBJ2-7; D is unresolved. Trimming took 4 bases from V and 2 from J, leaving 9 bases between them. From germline, CDR1 is SGHTA and CDR2 FQGTGA. The CDR3 runs to 13 residues. CDR3 loop: CASSSDGTYEQYF. The CDR3 DNA is TGTGCCAGCAGCTCGGACGGAACCTACGAGCAGTACTTC.

In this sample, this clonotype turned up a few times. The genes are TRBV20-1 and TRBJ2-7; TRBD2 is a possible D gene (6 bases). Per germline, CDR1 DFQATT and CDR2 SNEGSKA (reference sequence). This CDR3 is 15 amino acids long. V was trimmed by 0 bases and J by 2 bases, leaving 14 bases between them. Written as DNA, the CDR3 is TGCAGTGCTAGAGATCGGAGGGAGCCCACCTACGAGCAGTACTTC. Residues: CSARDRREPTYEQYF.

This clonotype appeared many times. The chain is built from TRBV30 and TRBJ1-5; no reliable D call. The length of the CDR3 is 13 residues. Deletions cut 1 base from V and 4 bases from J, with 8 bases between. Germline-derived CDR1 and CDR2 are GTSNPN and SVGIG (reference sequence). CDR3 residues: CAWSDNQNQPQHF. CDR3 sequence (DNA): TGTGCCTGGAGTGACAACCAGAATCAGCCCCAGCATTTT.

Ten or more counts support this clonotype. The chain combines TRBV28 with TRBJ2-2; the D is unclear. The CDR3 contains 13 residues. V dropped 5 bases and J dropped 1 base, with 5 bases sitting between them. CDR1 is MDHEN, CDR2 SYDVKM, per germline. The CDR3 DNA reads TGTGCCAGCAGTAAAAGGAACACCGGGGAGCTGTTTTTT. It specifies CASSKRNTGELFF.

V usage is TRBV5-4 and J usage is TRBJ1-2, with unresolved D. The length of the CDR3 is 15 residues. Germline V gives CDR1 SGHNT, CDR2 YYREEE (reference sequence). The V and J ends lost 4 bases and 2 bases respectively, with 15 bases between them. The CDR3 region is CASSRISADNYGYTF. As DNA, the CDR3 is TGTGCCAGCAGCCGCATTTCGGCAGACAACTATGGCTACACCTTC.

This clonotype came up many times. The chain uses TRBV30 and TRBJ2-2; D ambiguous. CDR3 length: 10 residues. Germline CDR1 GTSNPN, CDR2 SVGIG (reference sequence). Trimming took 7 bases from V and 5 from J, leaving 5 bases between them. The DNA for the CDR3 is TGTGCCTCCCAGACCGGGGAGCTGTTTTTT. As protein: CASQTGELFF.

This clonotype was detected ten times or more. The chain recombines TRBV29-1 with TRBJ2-3; tentatively, D is TRBD1 (6 bases). The CDR3 contains 16 residues. The germline V gene has CDR1 SQVTM and CDR2 ANQGSEA. Trimming pared 8 bases from V and 2 bases from J, leaving 23 bases between. The DNA of the CDR3 is TGCAGCCCCATAACAGGGAAGGTCGCCTCCACAGATACGCAGTATTTT. Its protein product is CSPITGKVASTDTQYF.

This clonotype was seen at least ten times. The chain couples TRBV7-9 to TRBJ1-2, with D perhaps TRBD1 (5 bases). The CDR3 is 15 amino acids. The V end was cut by 4 bases, the J end by 4 bases, with 16 bases between. Per germline, CDR1 SEHNR and CDR2 FQNEAQ (reference sequence). This CDR3 reads CASSSVSGTVYGYTF. CDR3 DNA: TGTGCCAGCAGCTCCGTATCCGGGACGGTCTATGGCTACACCTTC.

This clonotype was seen many times. V usage is TRBV28 and J usage is TRBJ2-1, with 7 nucleotides matching TRBD2. Trimming cost V 7 bases and J 9 bases; bases outside gene matches: 12. Germline-derived CDR1 and CDR2 are MDHEN and SYDVKM. The CDR3 totals 14 residues. CDR3 nucleotide sequence: TGTGCCAGCACCCTTGGGCCTTTAGCGGGTGAGCAGTTCTTC. Protein product: CASTLGPLAGEQFF.

This chain links TRBV20-1 with TRBJ2-7; tentatively, D is TRBD2 (6 bases). The length of the CDR3 is 14 residues. Germline loops: CDR1 DFQATT, CDR2 SNEGSKA (reference sequence). V was pared by 2 bases and J by 3 bases, with 14 bases between. CDR3 DNA sequence: TGCAGTGCTAGACCAGGACGGGAGTACTACGAGCAGTACTTC. This codes for CSARPGREYYEQYF.

This clonotype was detected ten times or more. J is TRBJ2-5 and V is TRBV29-1, with TRBD2 matching 9 bases. The CDR3 is 14 amino acids. Germline V CDR1 and CDR2: SQVTM, ANQGSEA. Unmatched junction bases numbered 12, after V lost 8 bases and J lost 5 bases. CDR3 protein: CSLGGSGSGETQYF. DNA of the CDR3: TGCAGCTTGGGGGGTAGCGGGAGTGGGGAGACCCAGTACTTC.